A selection of T cell receptor beta chains follows, all from one sample in a study of cytotoxic CD8 clonotypes in ibrutinib-treated CLL. Data came from immunoSEQ multiplex PCR; TCRdb stores just in-frame clones and leaves some out. The sample holds approximately 120,000 clones, about 58% seen once. This sample comprised PBMCs, obtained after 24 months of ibrutinib treatment. Source of these receptors: a human donor with chronic lymphocytic leukemia. The CDR3 runs from the conserved cysteine through the conserved F or W. D genes are given only for firm matches. Size values are once, few and many counts, or a class for expanded clones, and some rows have none.

size: -; V: TRBV9; D: -; J: TRBJ1-1; DNA: TGTGCCAGCAGCCCCCGGGACCGCCCGAACACTGAAGCTTTCTTT; CDR3: CASSPRDRPNTEAFF
size: few; V: TRBV7-2; D: -; J: TRBJ1-6; DNA: TGTGCCAGCAGGGAGGGGGGCTTCAATAATTCACCCCTCCACTTT; CDR3: CASREGGFNNSPLHF
size: few; V: TRBV7-2; D: -; J: TRBJ1-6; DNA: TGTGCCAGCAGCTTGGAGGGGGGCGGTTATTCACCCCTCCACTTT; CDR3: CASSLEGGGYSPLHF
size: once; V: TRBV6-1; D: TRBD2; J: TRBJ2-7; DNA: TGTGCCAGCAGTGGGTGGGACTACTTCTACGAGCAGTACTTC; CDR3: CASSGWDYFYEQYF
size: once; V: TRBV5-1; D: -; J: TRBJ2-2; DNA: TGCGCCAGCAGGGGGACGGTGGCCACCGGGGAGCTGTTTTTT; CDR3: CASRGTVATGELFF
size: -; V: TRBV6-5; D: TRBD1; J: TRBJ2-3; DNA: TGTGCCAGCAGTTACGGACAGGGGACGGGCCCAGATACGCAGTATTTT; CDR3: CASSYGQGTGPDTQYF
size: -; V: TRBV6-1; D: -; J: TRBJ2-3; DNA: TGTGCCAGCAGTGGGCCCAGGCAGGGCAGTTGGGCTCCGACAGATACGCAGTATTTT; CDR3: CASSGPRQGSWAPTDTQYF
size: -; V: TRBV2; D: -; J: TRBJ2-3; DNA: TGTGCCAGCCGGGCCCCTGGCACAGATACGCAGTATTTT; CDR3: CASRAPGTDTQYF
size: -; V: TRBV29-1; D: -; J: TRBJ2-1; DNA: TGCAGCGTTTATCCGCTGGCAGATAATGAGCAGTTCTTC; CDR3: CSVYPLADNEQFF
size: once; V: TRBV7-2; D: TRBD1; J: TRBJ1-1; DNA: TGTGCCAGCAGCCCCCGAACGACAGGGGGCGCGGGAGCTTTCTTT; CDR3: CASSPRTTGGAGAFF
size: -; V: TRBV2; D: -; J: TRBJ1-2; DNA: TGTGCCAGCAGTGAATCGGGGGGGCAGCAGTATAACTATGGCTACACCTTC; CDR3: CASSESGGQQYNYGYTF
size: -; V: TRBV4-2; D: TRBD1; J: TRBJ2-1; DNA: TGTGCCAGCAGCCAAGACCGGGACAGGGTCGGCAATGAGCAGTTCTTC; CDR3: CASSQDRDRVGNEQFF
size: few; V: TRBV7-2; D: TRBD1; J: TRBJ1-5; DNA: TGTGCCAGCAGCTCCCAGGACAGGGGAGATCAGCCCCAGCATTTT; CDR3: CASSSQDRGDQPQHF
size: few; V: TRBV7-9; D: -; J: TRBJ2-5; DNA: TGTGCCAGCAGCTGGACTATCTCGGAGAGCCAGTACTTC; CDR3: CASSWTISESQYF
size: -; V: TRBV20-1; D: -; J: TRBJ1-5; DNA: TGCAGTGCCAAGGACACATCCCAGCATTTT; CDR3: CSAKDTSQHF
size: -; V: TRBV30; D: -; J: TRBJ1-4; DNA: TGTGCCTGGAGTGTTGGGGCCGGGGAAAAACTGTTTTTT; CDR3: CAWSVGAGEKLFF
size: -; V: TRBV30; D: TRBD1; J: TRBJ1-5; DNA: TGTGCCTGGAGTGTAGCCGGACAGGGATTCATCCAGCCCCAGCATTTT; CDR3: CAWSVAGQGFIQPQHF
size: -; V: TRBV30; D: -; J: TRBJ1-2; DNA: TGTGCCTGGAGTGTATTCGGGAAGACCGGGGGGCGCGGTGGCTACACCTTC; CDR3: CAWSVFGKTGGRGGYTF
size: -; V: TRBV6-5; D: -; J: TRBJ2-7; DNA: TGTGCCAGCAGTTCCAGGAGAGGGGGAACCTACGAGCAGTACTTC; CDR3: CASSSRRGGTYEQYF
size: -; V: TRBV5-4; D: -; J: TRBJ2-2; DNA: TGTGCCAGCAGCAAGAAAGGCATAGCCACCGGGGAGCTGTTTTTT; CDR3: CASSKKGIATGELFF
size: once; V: TRBV7-9; D: -; J: TRBJ1-6; DNA: TGTGCCAGCAGCTTAGGATGGCCCTACCCTTATAATTCACCCCTCCACTTT; CDR3: CASSLGWPYPYNSPLHF
size: -; V: TRBV19; D: -; J: TRBJ2-2; DNA: TGTGCCAGTAAGGAGGGACGGGTGGCCGGGGAGCTGTTTTTT; CDR3: CASKEGRVAGELFF
size: many; V: TRBV7-6; D: -; J: TRBJ2-6; DNA: TGTGCCAGCAGCTTAGCGGGCACCATCGGTGGGGCCAACGTCCTGACTTTC; CDR3: CASSLAGTIGGANVLTF
size: -; V: TRBV6-5; D: -; J: TRBJ1-2; DNA: TGTGCCAGCCGGGACCCAGAGAGCTATGGCTACACCTTC; CDR3: CASRDPESYGYTF
size: few; V: TRBV6-5; D: -; J: TRBJ1-2; DNA: TGTGCCAGCAGGGGCGGAGCTTGGGGCTACACCTTC; CDR3: CASRGGAWGYTF
size: few; V: TRBV29-1; D: -; J: TRBJ2-7; DNA: TGCAGCGTTGGCACTAGATACGAGCAGTACTTC; CDR3: CSVGTRYEQYF
size: -; V: TRBV9; D: -; J: TRBJ1-2; DNA: TGTGCCAGCAGCGTAGCTACCCTTTCCTTATATGGCTACACCTTC; CDR3: CASSVATLSLYGYTF
size: -; V: TRBV5-1; D: -; J: TRBJ1-1; DNA: TGCGCCAGCAGCTTGGTGCCCGAGAACACTGAAGCTTTCTTT; CDR3: CASSLVPENTEAFF
size: -; V: TRBV5-4; D: TRBD1; J: TRBJ2-6; DNA: TGTGCCAGCAGCTCCAGGGGGCCCGGGGCCAACGTCCTGACTTTC; CDR3: CASSSRGPGANVLTF
size: -; V: TRBV4-1; D: TRBD1; J: TRBJ1-1; DNA: TGCGCCAGCAGCCAAGGGACCGGGACAGGGGACACTGAAGCTTTCTTT; CDR3: CASSQGTGTGDTEAFF
size: few; V: TRBV5-1; D: -; J: TRBJ2-1; DNA: TGCGCCAGCAGCCCGCGGGGGCCTTACAATGAGCAGTTCTTC; CDR3: CASSPRGPYNEQFF
size: -; V: TRBV18; D: -; J: TRBJ1-1; DNA: TGTGCCAGCTCACCGTCCAGTGGGGCTAACACTGAAGCTTTCTTT; CDR3: CASSPSSGANTEAFF
size: few; V: TRBV28; D: -; J: TRBJ1-5; DNA: TGTGCCAGCAGACCAGTCTTGGGGGGTAGTATGCCCCAGCATTTT; CDR3: CASRPVLGGSMPQHF
size: -; V: TRBV30; D: TRBD1; J: TRBJ1-2; DNA: TGTGCCTGGAGTGAAGGGGGCTCCGGCTACACCTTC; CDR3: CAWSEGGSGYTF
size: few; V: TRBV30; D: -; J: TRBJ1-6; DNA: TGTGCCTGGAAGGGGGATAATTCACCCCTCCACTTT; CDR3: CAWKGDNSPLHF
size: -; V: TRBV7-8; D: -; J: TRBJ1-1; DNA: TGTGCCAGCAGCTCAGATCAGGGATTCACTGAAGCTTTCTTT; CDR3: CASSSDQGFTEAFF
size: once; V: TRBV28; D: TRBD2; J: TRBJ2-2; DNA: TGTGCCAGCAGTCGAACGGGACTAGCGAACGCCGGGGAGCTGTTTTTT; CDR3: CASSRTGLANAGELFF
size: -; V: TRBV18; D: TRBD1; J: TRBJ2-4; DNA: TGTGCCAGCTCTCAGGACAGGGGGTTCGCCAAAAACATTCAGTACTTC; CDR3: CASSQDRGFAKNIQYF
size: many; V: TRBV28; D: -; J: TRBJ1-2; DNA: TGTGCCAGCAGTTTATCGGGTTGGGCCGCCCTGCATGGCTACACCTTC; CDR3: CASSLSGWAALHGYTF